Included here is one TCR beta chain sequence, with context. It was RNA transcripts that yielded the amplified TCR beta CDR3 regions. First-round RT-PCR with HTBI primers amplified the TCR CDR3 region. Each CDR3 protein gets one entry after TCRdb re-called the multiplex PCR reads with MiXCR. The top ten clones hold 8% to 8.5% of a sample with about 560,000 distinct CDR3 sequences, about half of them seen once. This specimen comes from a study of T cells in Graves' hyperthyroidism and ophthalmopathy. The CDR3 has 15 amino acids. Germline values: CDR1 SGHNT, CDR2 YENEEA. Deletions cut 6 bases from V and 5 bases from J, with 16 bases between.

The chain is built from TRBV11-3 and TRBJ1-4, with TRBD1 as a possible D gene (5 bases). The source material was peripheral blood or thyroid tissue (not recorded which). The clonotype was recovered from a woman aged 18-35 years with Graves' hyperthyroidism. The CDR3 protein is CASSYLAGKNEKLFF. The CDR3 DNA reads as TGTGCCAGCAGTTACTTGGCAGGGAAGAATGAAAAACTGTTTTTT. Combining the CDR3 with reference TRBV11-3 and TRBJ1-4 gives the whole variable domain EAGVVQSPRYKIIEKKQPVAFWCNPISGHNTLYWYLQNLGQGPELLIRYENEEAVDDSQLPKDRFSAERLKGVDSTLKIQPAELGDSAVYLCASSYLAGKNEKLFFGSGTQLSVL.